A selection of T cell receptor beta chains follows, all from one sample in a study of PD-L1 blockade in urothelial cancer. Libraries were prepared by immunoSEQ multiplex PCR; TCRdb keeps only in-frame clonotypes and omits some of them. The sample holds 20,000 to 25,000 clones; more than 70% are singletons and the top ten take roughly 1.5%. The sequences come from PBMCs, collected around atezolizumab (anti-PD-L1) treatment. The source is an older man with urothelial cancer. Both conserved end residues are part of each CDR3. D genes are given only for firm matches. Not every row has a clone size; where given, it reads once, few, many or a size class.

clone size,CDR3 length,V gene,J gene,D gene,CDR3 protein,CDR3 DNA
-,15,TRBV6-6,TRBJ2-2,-,CASSYEAGYTGELFF,TGTGCCAGCAGTTACGAGGCAGGGTATACCGGGGAGCTGTTTTTT
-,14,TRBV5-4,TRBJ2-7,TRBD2,CASSDPTSVYEQYF,TGTGCCAGCAGCGACCCGACTAGCGTCTACGAGCAGTACTTC
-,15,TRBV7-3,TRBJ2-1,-,CASSEGQSSYNEQFF,TGTGCCAGCAGTGAGGGCCAGAGCTCCTACAATGAGCAGTTCTTC
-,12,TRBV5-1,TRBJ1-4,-,CASTPFNEKLFF,TGCGCCAGCACTCCTTTTAATGAAAAACTGTTTTTT
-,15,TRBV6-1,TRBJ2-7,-,CASSEARNSLYEQYF,TGTGCCAGCAGTGAAGCACGAAACAGCCTCTACGAGCAGTACTTC
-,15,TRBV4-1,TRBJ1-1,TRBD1,CASSQVGTGDTEAFF,TGCGCCAGCAGCCAAGTAGGGACAGGGGACACTGAAGCTTTCTTT
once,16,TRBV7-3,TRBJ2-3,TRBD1,CASSKGQGASTDTQYF,TGTGCCAGCAGCAAGGGACAGGGGGCGAGCACAGATACGCAGTATTTT
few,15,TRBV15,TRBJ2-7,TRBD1,CATSRTLKDRDEQYF,TGTGCCACCAGCAGAACCCTGAAGGACAGGGACGAGCAGTACTTC
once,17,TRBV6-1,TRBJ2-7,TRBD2,CASSEVRDYVSSYEQYF,TGTGCCAGCAGTGAAGTAAGGGACTACGTTAGCTCCTACGAGCAGTACTTC
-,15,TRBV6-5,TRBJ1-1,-,CASSSPADLNTEAFF,TGTGCCAGCAGTAGTCCTGCGGACTTGAACACTGAAGCTTTCTTT
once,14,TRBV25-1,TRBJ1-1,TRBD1,CASSEGQENTEAFF,TGTGCCAGCAGTGAGGGACAGGAGAACACTGAAGCTTTCTTT
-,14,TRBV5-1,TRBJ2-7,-,CASSLGAGSYEQYF,TGCGCCAGCAGCTTGGGCGCAGGCTCCTACGAGCAGTACTTC
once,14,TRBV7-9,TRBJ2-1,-,CASSPPQGWDEQFF,TGTGCCAGCAGTCCACCCCAGGGCTGGGATGAGCAGTTCTTC
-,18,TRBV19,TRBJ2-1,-,CASFGKAGKDNSYNEQFF,TGTGCCAGTTTTGGGAAAGCGGGCAAGGATAACTCCTACAATGAGCAGTTCTTC
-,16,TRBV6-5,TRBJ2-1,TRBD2,CASSYSSGRFYNEQFF,TGTGCCAGCAGTTACTCCAGCGGGAGGTTCTACAATGAGCAGTTCTTC
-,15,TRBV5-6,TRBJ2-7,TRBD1,CASSLRQGGHSEQYF,TGTGCCAGCAGCTTGAGACAGGGCGGTCACTCCGAGCAGTACTTC
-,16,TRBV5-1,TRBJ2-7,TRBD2,CASSLDAGLGRLEQYF,TGCGCCAGCAGCTTGGATGCCGGACTAGGACGGCTCGAGCAGTACTTC
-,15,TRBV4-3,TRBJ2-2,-,CASSQYPQNTGELFF,TGCGCCAGCAGCCAATACCCACAGAACACCGGGGAGCTGTTTTTT
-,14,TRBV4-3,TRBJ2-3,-,CASSQEAATDTQYF,TGCGCCAGCAGCCAAGAGGCGGCCACAGATACGCAGTATTTT
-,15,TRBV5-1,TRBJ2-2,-,CASSSQTGNTGELFF,TGCGCCAGCAGCTCCCAGACGGGGAACACCGGGGAGCTGTTTTTT
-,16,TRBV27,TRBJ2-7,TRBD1,CASSLHLRDSDYEQYF,TGTGCCAGCAGTTTACACCTTCGGGACAGCGACTACGAGCAGTACTTC
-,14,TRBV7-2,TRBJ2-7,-,CASSRWAGLYEQYF,TGTGCCAGCTCGCGGTGGGCGGGATTATACGAGCAGTACTTC
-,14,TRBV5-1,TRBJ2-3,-,CASSLATDTDTQYF,TGCGCCAGCAGCTTGGCGACTGACACAGATACGCAGTATTTT
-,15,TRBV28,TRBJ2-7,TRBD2,CASSDGGSSSYEQYF,TGTGCCAGCAGTGACGGGGGGTCTTCCTCCTACGAGCAGTACTTC
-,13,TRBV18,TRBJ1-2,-,CASSPEGDYGYTF,TGTGCCAGCTCACCAGAGGGGGACTATGGCTACACCTTC
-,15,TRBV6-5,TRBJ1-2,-,CASSYSRTETYGYTF,TGTGCCAGCAGTTACTCCCGGACAGAAACCTATGGCTACACCTTC
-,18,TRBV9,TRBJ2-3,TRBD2,CASSVDPSGRASTDTQYF,TGTGCCAGCAGCGTAGATCCTAGCGGGAGGGCTAGCACAGATACGCAGTATTTT
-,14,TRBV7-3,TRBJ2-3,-,CASSHYSSTDTQYF,TGTGCCAGCAGCCACTACTCTAGCACAGATACGCAGTATTTT
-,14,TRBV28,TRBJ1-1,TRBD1,CASSLIRDRVEAFF,TGTGCCAGCAGTCTCATAAGGGACAGGGTTGAAGCTTTCTTT
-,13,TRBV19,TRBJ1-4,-,CASKGQGHQKLFF,TGTGCCAGTAAGGGGCAGGGCCACCAAAAACTGTTTTTT
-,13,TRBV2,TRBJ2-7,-,CASSERVHYEQYF,TGTGCCAGCAGTGAACGGGTGCACTACGAGCAGTACTTC
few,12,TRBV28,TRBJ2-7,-,CASTAVDYEQYF,TGTGCCAGCACCGCAGTTGACTACGAGCAGTACTTC
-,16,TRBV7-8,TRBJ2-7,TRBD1,CASSSRRGQASYEQYF,TGTGCCAGCAGCTCACGGAGGGGACAGGCGAGCTACGAGCAGTACTTC
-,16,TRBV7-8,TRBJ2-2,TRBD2,CASSLGSGGSTGELFF,TGTGCCAGCAGCTTAGGGTCGGGGGGTAGCACCGGGGAGCTGTTTTTT
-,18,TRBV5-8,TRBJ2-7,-,CASSQTKGSHGFHYEQYF,TGTGCCAGCAGCCAAACTAAAGGCTCCCACGGATTCCACTACGAGCAGTACTTC
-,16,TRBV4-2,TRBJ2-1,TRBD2,CASSPRKSGGLHEQFF,TGTGCCAGCAGCCCCCGAAAGAGCGGGGGCCTGCATGAGCAGTTCTTC
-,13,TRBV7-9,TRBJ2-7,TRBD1,CASSGTGGHEQYF,TGTGCCAGCAGCGGGACAGGGGGGCACGAGCAGTACTTC
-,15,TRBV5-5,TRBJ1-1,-,CASSTGGTMNTEAFF,TGTGCCAGCAGCACCGGGGGGACCATGAACACTGAAGCTTTCTTT
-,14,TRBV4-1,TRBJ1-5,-,CASSPGNSNQPQHF,TGCGCCAGCAGTCCGGGGAATAGCAATCAGCCCCAGCATTTT
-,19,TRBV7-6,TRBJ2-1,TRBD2,CASSSRWSGRAGVYNEQFF,TGTGCCAGCAGCTCTAGGTGGAGCGGGAGGGCCGGGGTTTACAATGAGCAGTTCTTC
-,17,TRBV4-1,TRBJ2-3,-,CASSQVAGPLITDTQYF,TGCGCCAGCAGCCAGGTCGCGGGCCCTCTGATCACAGATACGCAGTATTTT
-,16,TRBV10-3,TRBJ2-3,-,CAISESERQGRDTQYF,TGTGCCATCAGTGAGTCTGAAAGGCAGGGGAGAGATACGCAGTATTTT
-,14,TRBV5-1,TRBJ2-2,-,CASGFKRDTGELFF,TGCGCCAGCGGATTCAAACGGGACACCGGGGAGCTGTTTTTT
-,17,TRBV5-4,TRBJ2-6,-,CASSLETVISGANVLTF,TGTGCCAGCAGCTTGGAAACAGTTATCTCTGGGGCCAACGTCCTGACTTTC
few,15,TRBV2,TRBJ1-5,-,CASSVSSRGNQPQHF,TGTGCCAGCAGTGTGTCCTCTCGGGGCAATCAGCCCCAGCATTTT
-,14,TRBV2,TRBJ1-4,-,CASSGAGGNEKLFF,TGTGCCAGCAGTGGCGCAGGCGGGAATGAAAAACTGTTTTTT
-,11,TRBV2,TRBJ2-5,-,CASRGAETQYF,TGTGCCAGCAGGGGGGCAGAGACCCAGTACTTC
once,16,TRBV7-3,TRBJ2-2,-,CASSLQGLGNTGELFF,TGTGCCAGCAGCCTTCAGGGCCTCGGTAACACCGGGGAGCTGTTTTTT
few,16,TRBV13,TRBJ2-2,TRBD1,CASSFTGGSGPGELFF,TGTGCCAGCAGCTTTACAGGGGGAAGTGGGCCCGGGGAGCTGTTTTTT
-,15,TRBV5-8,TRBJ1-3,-,CASSPSRRGENTIYF,TGTGCCAGCAGCCCCTCTCGGAGGGGTGAAAACACCATATATTTT
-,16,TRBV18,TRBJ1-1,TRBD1,CASSPGTGPFWVEAFF,TGTGCCAGCTCACCAGGGACAGGGCCGTTTTGGGTTGAAGCTTTCTTT